Presented here are 17 T cell receptor beta chains from one specimen sequenced in a study of OX40 agonist ivuxolimab in advanced cancers. TCRdb keeps only in-frame clones here, not all; method: immunoSEQ multiplex PCR. This table holds 65,000 to 80,000 clones, roughly nine tenths found once. The source material was CD4+ or CD8+ T cells sorted from blood, sampled in a trial of the OX40 agonist ivuxolimab. These receptor sequences come from an adult with an advanced solid tumor such as melanoma, head and neck, liver or kidney cancer.

The chain recombines TRBV28 with TRBJ1-5, with D uncertain. The ends were cut back, 2 bases at V and 2 bases at J, with 7 bases in the middle. The germline V gene has CDR1 MDHEN and CDR2 SYDVKM. This CDR3 is 14 amino acids long. The CDR3 sequence: CASSLARGNQPQHF. Written as DNA, the CDR3 is TGTGCCAGCAGTTTAGCGAGGGGCAATCAGCCCCAGCATTTT.

V gene TRBV7-9 combines with J gene TRBJ2-7; no clear D gene. Germline V CDR1 and CDR2: SEHNR, FQNEAQ (reference sequence). The CDR3 runs 13 residues. The V and J ends lost 5 bases and 0 bases respectively, with 8 bases between them. CDR3 amino acids: CASSPQASYEQYF. CDR3 DNA sequence: TGTGCCAGCAGCCCACAAGCCTCCTACGAGCAGTACTTC.

V and J are TRBV6-6 and TRBJ2-7, with TRBD1 identical over 7 bases. CDR1 MNHNY and CDR2 SVGAGI come from the germline V gene (reference sequence). This CDR3 spans 13 amino acids. Trimming took 2 bases from V and 3 from J; bases not matched to a gene: 1. As DNA, the CDR3 is TGTGCCAGCAGTTACAGGGACAGCTACGAGCAGTACTTC. Amino acid sequence: CASSYRDSYEQYF.

The chain employs TRBV9 and TRBJ2-1, with 9 bases lining up with TRBD1. The CDR3 runs to 15 residues. V was clipped by 2 bases and J by 6 bases; unmatched bases: 6. Germline V gene lookup returns CDR1 SGDLS and CDR2 YYNGEE. The CDR3 region is CASSVAGTGPNEQFF. The CDR3 DNA follows: TGTGCCAGCAGCGTTGCCGGGACAGGGCCCAATGAGCAGTTCTTC.

This clone was counted a single time. The rearrangement links TRBV2 to TRBJ2-7; possible D gene TRBD2, 7 bases. The CDR3 runs to 15 residues. Germline CDR1 reads SNHLY; CDR2 reads FYNNEI. Deletions cut 2 bases from V and 6 bases from J, with 17 bases between. This CDR3 reads CASSEWGGQVAEQYF. Here the CDR3 DNA reads TGTGCCAGCAGTGAATGGGGGGGCCAAGTCGCCGAGCAGTACTTC.

The V gene is TRBV27, the J gene TRBJ2-7; D call uncertain. Trimming took 5 bases from V and 1 from J, leaving 9 bases between them. This CDR3 spans 13 amino acids. Germline assignment: CDR1 MNHEY and CDR2 SMNVEV (reference sequence). The CDR3 sequence is CASSKTKSYEQYF. The CDR3 nucleotides read TGTGCCAGCAGTAAGACAAAGTCCTACGAGCAGTACTTC.

The J gene is TRBJ2-7, the V gene TRBV28; TRBD1 agrees at 7 bases. CDR3 length equals 15 residues. Germline assignment: CDR1 MDHEN and CDR2 SYDVKM. The V and J ends lost 5 bases and 2 bases, in that order; junction bases with no gene match: 9. The CDR3: CASSLPGQETYEQYF. The CDR3, as DNA: TGTGCCAGCAGTCTACCCGGACAGGAAACCTACGAGCAGTACTTC.

A single count supports this clone. DNA for the CDR3: TGTGCCAGCAGTTCCCCGGGACAGGGAAAAAAACTGTTTTTT. This codes for CASSSPGQGKKLFF. The chain has TRBV6-5 and TRBJ1-4, with 9 bases matching TRBD1. Trimming removed 4 bases from V and 9 bases from J; junction bases left unmatched: 6. The CDR3 length is 14 residues. Germline values: CDR1 MNHEY, CDR2 SVGAGI.

This clone has a handful of counts. The chain links TRBV10-3 to TRBJ1-2; D remains unclear. The V end was cut by 4 bases, the J end by 8 bases, with 14 bases between. Germline loops: CDR1 ENHRY, CDR2 SYGVKD. The CDR3 is 13 residues long. CDR3 sequence (DNA): TGTGCCATCAGTGGCCAAGACGGATGGGGCTACACCTTC. Its protein is CAISGQDGWGYTF.

The V and J genes are TRBV2 and TRBJ2-7, with 7 bases identical to TRBD1. J gave up 5 bases and V 4 bases, and 8 bases lay outside the gene matches. The CDR3 has 14 residues. Germline V gene sequence: CDR1 SNHLY, CDR2 FYNNEI. The CDR3 nucleotides are TGTGCCAGCAGTGGATGGCAGGGGGATGACGAGCAGTACTTC. Its protein is CASSGWQGDDEQYF.

This chain connects TRBV19 to TRBJ2-2; D call uncertain. Germline loops: CDR1 LNHDA, CDR2 SQIVND (reference sequence). Trimming took off 6 bases at V and 5 bases at J, with 13 bases between the two ends. The CDR3 spans 14 residues. This chain's CDR3 is CASRDAAGTGELFF. The DNA of the CDR3 is TGTGCCAGTAGGGACGCGGCCGGAACCGGGGAGCTGTTTTTT.

This clone was seen just once. V is TRBV6-1 and J is TRBJ2-7, with TRBD1 matching 11 bases. The CDR3 is 15 residues long. From germline, CDR1 is MNHNS and CDR2 SASEGT. Trimming cost V 3 bases and J 3 bases; bases outside gene matches: 4. CDR3 residues: CASSEGQGEGYEQYF. CDR3 coding DNA: TGTGCCAGCAGTGAGGGACAGGGGGAAGGCTACGAGCAGTACTTC.

V and J are TRBV10-3 and TRBJ1-1; D is undetermined. The germline V and J ends were trimmed by 1 base and 5 bases, with 14 bases remaining between them. The CDR3 loop spans 15 amino acids. Germline V CDR1 and CDR2: ENHRY, SYGVKD. CDR3 protein: CAISEFVGERTEAFF. The CDR3 region has the DNA TGTGCCATCAGTGAGTTTGTGGGTGAGAGGACTGAAGCTTTCTTT.

This chain connects TRBV28 to TRBJ1-1; D is undetermined. The CDR3 has 13 residues. Trimming stripped 5 bases from V and 2 bases from J, with 9 bases between. CDR1 is MDHEN and CDR2 is SYDVKM in the germline V gene. CDR3 DNA: TGTGCCAGCAGTCCAACAGAAAACACTGAAGCTTTCTTT. This codes for CASSPTENTEAFF.

This chain uses TRBV19 with TRBJ2-2; D is undetermined. Looked up from germline, CDR1 is LNHDA and CDR2 is SQIVND (reference sequence). V lost 0 bases and J lost 5, with 25 bases in between. The CDR3 contains 20 residues. The DNA of the CDR3 is TGTGCCAGTAGTATAGATGGACCCAGATTACGGGCTGCTTGGACCGGGGAGCTGTTTTTT. It codes for CASSIDGPRLRAAWTGELFF.

The V gene is TRBV28, the J gene TRBJ2-1; D gene uncertain. Germline V gene lookup returns CDR1 MDHEN and CDR2 SYDVKM. Trimming removed 2 bases from V and 9 bases from J, with 2 bases in between. The length of the CDR3 is 10 residues. The CDR3 region has the DNA TGTGCCAGCAGTTTAGGTGAGCAGTTCTTC. Residues: CASSLGEQFF.

The J gene is TRBJ2-2, the V gene TRBV9, with D possibly matching TRBD2 (6 bases). With 3 bases removed from V and 0 bases from J, the gap between germline ends came to 15 bases. The CDR3 loop spans 17 amino acids. Germline-derived CDR1 and CDR2 are SGDLS and YYNGEE. CDR3 protein: CASSARRGVTNTGELFF. The CDR3 DNA reads as TGTGCCAGCAGCGCCCGGAGGGGCGTAACGAACACCGGGGAGCTGTTTTTT.